This paragraph covers one TCR beta chain sequence. This record comes from a study of blood T cell repertoires in COVID-19. The wider study: Sample material is recorded as cDNA or gDNA derived from T cells, B-cell-depleted T cells, or PBMCs.

CDR3 length: 15 residues. Germline assignment: CDR1 MNHEY and CDR2 SVGAGI. After removal of 8 bases from V and 1 base from J, the junction contained 5 bases not matched to a gene. Assay: immunoSEQ multiplex PCR; the TCRdb copy retains only in-frame clones and omits some. There are a few hundred thousand clones in the sample; about 87% occur only once, and over 2% lies in the top ten. Source material: peripheral blood. The TCR was taken from a woman aged 45-65 years with acute or convalescent COVID-19. The chain links TRBV6-5 to TRBJ1-2; 12 bases agree with TRBD1. The CDR3 sequence is CASGDRGRINYGYTF. Here the CDR3 DNA reads TGTGCCAGCGGGGACAGGGGGCGAATTAACTATGGCTACACCTTC.